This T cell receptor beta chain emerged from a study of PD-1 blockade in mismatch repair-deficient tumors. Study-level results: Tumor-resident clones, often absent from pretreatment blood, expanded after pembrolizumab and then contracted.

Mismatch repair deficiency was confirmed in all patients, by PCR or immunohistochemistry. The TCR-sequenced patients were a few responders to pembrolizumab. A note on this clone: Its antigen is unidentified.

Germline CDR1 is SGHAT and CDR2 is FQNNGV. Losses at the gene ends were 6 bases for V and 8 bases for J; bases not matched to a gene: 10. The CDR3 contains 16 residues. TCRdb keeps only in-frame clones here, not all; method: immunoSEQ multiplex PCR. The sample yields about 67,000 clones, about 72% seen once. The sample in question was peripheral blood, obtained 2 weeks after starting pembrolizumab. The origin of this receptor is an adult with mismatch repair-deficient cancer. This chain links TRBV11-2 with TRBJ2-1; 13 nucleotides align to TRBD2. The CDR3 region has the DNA TGTGCCAGCAGGTCAACCGGGACTAGCGGGAACTATGAGCAGTTCTTC. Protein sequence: CASRSTGTSGNYEQFF.